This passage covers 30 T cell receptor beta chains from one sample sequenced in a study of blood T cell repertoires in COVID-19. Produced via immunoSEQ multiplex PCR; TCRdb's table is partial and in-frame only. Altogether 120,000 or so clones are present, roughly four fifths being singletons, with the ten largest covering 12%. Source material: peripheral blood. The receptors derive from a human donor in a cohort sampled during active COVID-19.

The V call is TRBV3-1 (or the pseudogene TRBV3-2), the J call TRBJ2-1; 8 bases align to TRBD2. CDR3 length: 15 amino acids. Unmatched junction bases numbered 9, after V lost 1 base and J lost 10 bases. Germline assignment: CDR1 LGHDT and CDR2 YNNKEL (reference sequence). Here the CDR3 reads CASSQVGGALREQFF. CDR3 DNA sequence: TGTGCCAGCAGCCAAGTCGGGGGGGCCCTTCGAGAGCAGTTCTTC.

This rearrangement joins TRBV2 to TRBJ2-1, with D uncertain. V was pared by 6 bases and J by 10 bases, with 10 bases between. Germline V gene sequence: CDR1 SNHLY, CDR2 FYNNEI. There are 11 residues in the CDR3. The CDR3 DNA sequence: TGTGCCAGCAGGCGGATTCCCGAGCAGTTCTTC. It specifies CASRRIPEQFF. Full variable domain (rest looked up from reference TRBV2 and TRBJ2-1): EPEVTQTPSHQVTQMGQEVILRCVPISNHLYFYWYRQILGQKVEFLVSFYNNEISEKSEIFDDQFSVERPDGSNFTLKIRSTKLEDSAMYFCASRRIPEQFFGPGTRLTVL.

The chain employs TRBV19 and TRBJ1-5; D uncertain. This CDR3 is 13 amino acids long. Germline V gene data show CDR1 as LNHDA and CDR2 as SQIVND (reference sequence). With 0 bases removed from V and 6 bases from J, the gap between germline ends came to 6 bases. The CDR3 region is CASSIEVSQPQHF. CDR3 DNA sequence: TGTGCCAGTAGTATAGAGGTGAGTCAGCCCCAGCATTTT.

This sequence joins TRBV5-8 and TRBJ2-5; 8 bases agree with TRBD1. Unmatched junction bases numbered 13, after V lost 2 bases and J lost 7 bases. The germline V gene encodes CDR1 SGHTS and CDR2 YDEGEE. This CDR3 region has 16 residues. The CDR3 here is CASSFTGGSGLRTQYF. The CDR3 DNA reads TGTGCCAGCAGCTTCACAGGGGGTTCGGGGCTCCGGACCCAGTACTTC.

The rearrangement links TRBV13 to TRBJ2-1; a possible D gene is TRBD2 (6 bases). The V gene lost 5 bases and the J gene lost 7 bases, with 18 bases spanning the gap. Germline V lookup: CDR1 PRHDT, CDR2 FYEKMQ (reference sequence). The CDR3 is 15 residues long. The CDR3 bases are TGTGCCAGCAGCCCGTCCCCAAGCGGGTCTAATGAGCAGTTCTTC. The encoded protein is CASSPSPSGSNEQFF. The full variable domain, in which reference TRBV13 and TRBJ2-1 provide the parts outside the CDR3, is AAGVIQSPRHLIKEKRETATLKCYPIPRHDTVYWYQQGPGQDPQFLISFYEKMQSDKGSIPDRFSAQQFSDYHSELNMSSLELGDSALYFCASSPSPSGSNEQFFGPGTRLTVL.

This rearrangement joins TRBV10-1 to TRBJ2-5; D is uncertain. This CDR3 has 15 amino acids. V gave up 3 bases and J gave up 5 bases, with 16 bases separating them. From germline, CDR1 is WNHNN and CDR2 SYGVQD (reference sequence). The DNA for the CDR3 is TGCGCCAGCAGTGAAAAAGGCTCCTCCAGGGAGACCCAGTACTTC. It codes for CASSEKGSSRETQYF.

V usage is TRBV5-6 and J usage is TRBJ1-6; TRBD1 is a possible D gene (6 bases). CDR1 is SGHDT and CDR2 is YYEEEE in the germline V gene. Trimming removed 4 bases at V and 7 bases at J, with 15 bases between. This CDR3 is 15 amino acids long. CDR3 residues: CASSVIQGWNSPLHF. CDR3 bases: TGTGCCAGCAGCGTAATACAGGGATGGAATTCACCCCTCCACTTT.

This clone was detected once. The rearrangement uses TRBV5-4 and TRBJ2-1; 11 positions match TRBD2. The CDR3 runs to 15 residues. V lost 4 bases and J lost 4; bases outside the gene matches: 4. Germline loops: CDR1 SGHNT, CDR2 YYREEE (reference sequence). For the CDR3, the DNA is TGTGCCAGCAGCATAGCGGGGGGGCTGTACAATGAGCAGTTCTTC. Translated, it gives CASSIAGGLYNEQFF.

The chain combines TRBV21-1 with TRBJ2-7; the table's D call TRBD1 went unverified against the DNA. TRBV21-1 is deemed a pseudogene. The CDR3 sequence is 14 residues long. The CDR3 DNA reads TGTGCCAGCAGCAGTGGGACAGGGGGCTCCGAGCAGTACTTC. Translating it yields CASSSGTGGSEQYF.

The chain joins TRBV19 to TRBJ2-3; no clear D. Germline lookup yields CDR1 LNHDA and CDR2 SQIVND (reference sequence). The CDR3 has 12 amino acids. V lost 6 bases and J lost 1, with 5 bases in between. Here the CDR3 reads CASRAGTDTQYF. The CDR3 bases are TGTGCCAGTAGGGCAGGCACAGATACGCAGTATTTT.

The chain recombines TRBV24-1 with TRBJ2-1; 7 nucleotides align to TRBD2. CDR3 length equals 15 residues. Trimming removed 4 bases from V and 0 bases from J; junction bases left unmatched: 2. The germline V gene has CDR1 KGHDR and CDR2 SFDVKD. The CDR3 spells CATSDGGGSYNEQFF. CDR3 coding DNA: TGTGCCACCAGTGACGGCGGGGGCTCCTACAATGAGCAGTTCTTC.

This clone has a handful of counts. The CDR3 coding sequence is TGCGCCAGCAGCCAAGGAGGGGCAGGGGAGCCTAGCAATCAGCCCCAGCATTTT. This codes for CASSQGGAGEPSNQPQHF. J is TRBJ1-5 and V is TRBV4-1; a weak D match, TRBD1 (6 bases). CDR3 size: 18 residues. The V gene lost 1 base and the J gene lost 0 bases, with 16 bases spanning the gap. CDR1 and CDR2 (germline): MGHRA, YSYEKL.

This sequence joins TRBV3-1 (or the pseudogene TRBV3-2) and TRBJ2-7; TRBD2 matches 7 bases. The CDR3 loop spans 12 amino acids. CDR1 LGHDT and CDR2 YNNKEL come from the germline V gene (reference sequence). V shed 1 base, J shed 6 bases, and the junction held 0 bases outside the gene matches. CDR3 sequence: CASSQAGGEQYF. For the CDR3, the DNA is TGTGCCAGCAGCCAAGCGGGGGGCGAGCAGTACTTC.

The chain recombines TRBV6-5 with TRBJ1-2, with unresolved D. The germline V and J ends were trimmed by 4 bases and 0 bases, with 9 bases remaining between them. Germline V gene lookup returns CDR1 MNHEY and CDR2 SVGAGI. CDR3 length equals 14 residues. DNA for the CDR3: TGTGCCAGCAGTTGGGCGTCCCCTAACTATGGCTACACCTTC. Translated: CASSWASPNYGYTF.

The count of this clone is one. The CDR3: CASRAGQDRYGYTF. DNA for the CDR3: TGCGCCAGCAGGGCGGGACAGGACCGATATGGCTACACCTTC. The chain carries TRBV5-1 and TRBJ1-2; TRBD1 matches at 8 bases. The germline V gene encodes CDR1 SGHRS and CDR2 YFSETQ. The CDR3 contains 14 residues. The V and J ends lost 5 bases and 5 bases, in that order; junction bases with no gene match: 8.

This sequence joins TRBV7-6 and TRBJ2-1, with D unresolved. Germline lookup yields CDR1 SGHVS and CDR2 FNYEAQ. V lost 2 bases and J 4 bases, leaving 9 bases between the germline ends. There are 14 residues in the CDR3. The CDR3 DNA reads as TGTGCCAGCAGCTTATTCGACACGTACAATGAGCAGTTCTTC. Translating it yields CASSLFDTYNEQFF. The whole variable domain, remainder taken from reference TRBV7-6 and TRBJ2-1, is GAGVSQSPRYKVTKRGQDVALRCDPISGHVSLYWYRQALGQGPEFLTYFNYEAQQDKSGLPNDRFSAERPEGSISTLTIQRTEQRDSAMYRCASSLFDTYNEQFFGPGTRLTVL.

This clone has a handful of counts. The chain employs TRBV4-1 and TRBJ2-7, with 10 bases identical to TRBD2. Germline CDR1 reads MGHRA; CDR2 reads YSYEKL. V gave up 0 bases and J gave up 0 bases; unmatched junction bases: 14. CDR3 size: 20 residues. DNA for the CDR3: TGCGCCAGCAGCCAAGATTTCTTGGCGTTAGCGGGGGGCCGCTCCTACGAGCAGTACTTC. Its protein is CASSQDFLALAGGRSYEQYF.

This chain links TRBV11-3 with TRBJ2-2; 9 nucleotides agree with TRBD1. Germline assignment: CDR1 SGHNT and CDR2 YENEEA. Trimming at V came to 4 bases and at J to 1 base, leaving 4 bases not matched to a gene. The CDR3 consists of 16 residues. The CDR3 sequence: CASSWGQGGNTGELFF. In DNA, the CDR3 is TGTGCCAGCAGCTGGGGACAGGGTGGGAACACCGGGGAGCTGTTTTTT.

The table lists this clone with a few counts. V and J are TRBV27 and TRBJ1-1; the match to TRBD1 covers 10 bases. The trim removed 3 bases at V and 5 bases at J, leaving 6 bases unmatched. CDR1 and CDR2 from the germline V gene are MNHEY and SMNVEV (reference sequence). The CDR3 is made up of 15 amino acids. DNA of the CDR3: TGTGCCAGCAGTTTGTGGGGGACAGGGGAAACTGAAGCTTTCTTT. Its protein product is CASSLWGTGETEAFF.

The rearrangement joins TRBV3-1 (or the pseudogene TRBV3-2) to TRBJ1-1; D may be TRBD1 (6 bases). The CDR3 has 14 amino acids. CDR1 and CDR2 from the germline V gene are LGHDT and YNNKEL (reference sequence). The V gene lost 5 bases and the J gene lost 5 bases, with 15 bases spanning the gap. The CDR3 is CASSSREGGTEAFF. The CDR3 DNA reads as TGTGCCAGCAGCTCTAGGGAGGGGGGGACTGAAGCTTTCTTT.

The CDR3 DNA follows: TGTGCCAGTAGTACGGTGGGGGGCCAAGAGACCCAGTACTTC. Amino acids: CASSTVGGQETQYF. The chain is built from TRBV19 and TRBJ2-5; weak D call: TRBD2 (6 bases). Germline lookup yields CDR1 LNHDA and CDR2 SQIVND (reference sequence). V was clipped by 4 bases and J by 1 base, with 10 bases between them. The CDR3 has 14 amino acids.

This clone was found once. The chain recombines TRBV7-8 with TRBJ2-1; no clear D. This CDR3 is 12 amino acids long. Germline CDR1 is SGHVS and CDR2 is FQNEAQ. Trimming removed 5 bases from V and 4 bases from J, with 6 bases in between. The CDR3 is CASSPKYNEQFF. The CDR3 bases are TGTGCCAGCAGCCCTAAATACAATGAGCAGTTCTTC.

DNA of the CDR3: TGTGCCATCAGTGAGTCGACGGGACAGGGGGCCAACGTCCTGACTTTC. Translation: CAISESTGQGANVLTF. This chain connects TRBV10-3 to TRBJ2-6; 7 nucleotides match TRBD1. The CDR3 totals 16 residues. After removal of 0 bases from V and 4 bases from J, the junction contained 3 bases not matched to a gene. In germline, CDR1 is ENHRY, CDR2 SYGVKD.

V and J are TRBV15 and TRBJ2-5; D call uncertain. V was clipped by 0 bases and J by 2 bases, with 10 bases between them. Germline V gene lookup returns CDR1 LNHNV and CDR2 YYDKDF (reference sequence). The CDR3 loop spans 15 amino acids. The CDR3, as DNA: TGTGCCACCAGCAGAGATACCAGACTTCAAGAGACCCAGTACTTC. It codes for CATSRDTRLQETQYF.

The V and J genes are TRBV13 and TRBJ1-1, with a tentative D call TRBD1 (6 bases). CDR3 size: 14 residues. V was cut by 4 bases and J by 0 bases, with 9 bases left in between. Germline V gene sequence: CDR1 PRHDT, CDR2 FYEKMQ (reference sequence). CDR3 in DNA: TGTGCCAGCAGCTGGACAGAGCTGAACACTGAAGCTTTCTTT. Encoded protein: CASSWTELNTEAFF.

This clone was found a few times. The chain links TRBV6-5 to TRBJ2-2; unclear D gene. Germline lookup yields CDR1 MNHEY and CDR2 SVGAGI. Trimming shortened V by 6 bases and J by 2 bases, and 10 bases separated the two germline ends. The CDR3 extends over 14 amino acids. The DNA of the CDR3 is TGTGCCAGCAGGTCGGCGGCAAACACCGGGGAGCTGTTTTTT. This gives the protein CASRSAANTGELFF.

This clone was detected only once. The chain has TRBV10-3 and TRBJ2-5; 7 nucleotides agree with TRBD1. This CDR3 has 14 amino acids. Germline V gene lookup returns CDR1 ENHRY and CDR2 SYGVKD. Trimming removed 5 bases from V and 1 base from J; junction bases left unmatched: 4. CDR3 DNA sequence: TGTGCCATCAGTTTTGACAGGGTCCAAGAGACCCAGTACTTC. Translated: CAISFDRVQETQYF.

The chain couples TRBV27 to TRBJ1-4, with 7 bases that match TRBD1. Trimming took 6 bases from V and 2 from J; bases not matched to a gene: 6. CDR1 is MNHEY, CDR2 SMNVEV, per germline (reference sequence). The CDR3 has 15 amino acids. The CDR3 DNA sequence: TGTGCCAGCAGGAAGGGGGCTGGGACTAATGAAAAACTGTTTTTT. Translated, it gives CASRKGAGTNEKLFF.

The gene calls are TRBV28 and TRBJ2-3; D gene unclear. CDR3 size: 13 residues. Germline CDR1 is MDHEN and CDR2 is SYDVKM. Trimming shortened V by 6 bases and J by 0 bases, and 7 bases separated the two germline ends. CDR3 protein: CASSPPSTDTQYF. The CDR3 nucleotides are TGTGCCAGCAGCCCTCCTAGCACAGATACGCAGTATTTT. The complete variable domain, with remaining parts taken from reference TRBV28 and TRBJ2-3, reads DVKVTQSSRYLVKRTGEKVFLECVQDMDHENMFWYRQDPGLGLRLIYFSYDVKMKEKGDIPEGYSVSREKKERFSLILESASTNQTSMYLCASSPPSTDTQYFGPGTRLTVL.

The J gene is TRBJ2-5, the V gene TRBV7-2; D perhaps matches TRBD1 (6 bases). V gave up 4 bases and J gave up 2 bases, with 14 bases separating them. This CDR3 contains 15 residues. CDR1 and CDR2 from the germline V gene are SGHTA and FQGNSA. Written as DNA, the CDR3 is TGTGCCAGCAGCTCGTGGGGACACATGCAAGAGACCCAGTACTTC. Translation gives CASSSWGHMQETQYF.